The present T cell receptor beta chain was sequenced within a study of cytomegalovirus exposure and HLA in healthy donors. Overall study findings and caveats: Most subjects' HLA-A and HLA-B alleles were reportedly predicted from TCR beta sequences.

CDR1 is ENHRY, CDR2 SYGVKD, per germline. The CDR3 has 16 amino acids. The J segment lost 3 bases and the V segment lost 3 bases, leaving 6 bases of the junction unmatched. In regard to this clone: Its antigen is still unknown.

PCR primers comprised 60 Vbeta and 13 Jbeta primers. Data came from immunoSEQ multiplex PCR; TCRdb stores just in-frame clones and leaves some out. The profile shows roughly 100,000 clones, around 77% of them singletons. The source of this sequence is a female donor in good health and CMV-seronegative. The specimen sequenced was PBMCs. This chain links TRBV10-3 with TRBJ2-3; 10 nucleotides align to TRBD2. This chain's CDR3 is CAISDRGSGRTDTQYF. The CDR3 bases are TGTGCCATCAGTGATCGAGGTAGCGGGAGGACAGATACGCAGTATTTT.